The present T cell receptor beta chain was sequenced within a study of blood T cell repertoires in COVID-19. For the study at large: Sites in the United States, Italy and Spain provided acute and convalescent COVID-19 samples. T cells, B-cell-depleted T cells, or PBMCs provided the cDNA or gDNA that served as material.

Authors' methods: Estimation of nucleated cell counts was performed using reference gene primer amplification. Produced via immunoSEQ multiplex PCR; TCRdb's table is partial and in-frame only. V, J and clone size are those of that table, while D and trimming were read from the DNA. The sample lists roughly 130,000 clones; roughly 82% were seen once. This CDR3 is built from 15 residues. Trimming took 3 bases from V and 8 from J; bases not matched to a gene: 9. Germline CDR1 is LNHNV and CDR2 is YYDKDF (reference sequence). The sequencing input was peripheral blood. V and J are TRBV15 and TRBJ1-4, with 7 bases identical to TRBD1. This receptor was taken from a man older than 75 with acute or convalescent COVID-19. The CDR3 protein is CATSSNSIGGEKLFF. The CDR3 coding sequence is TGTGCCACCAGCAGTAACAGCATAGGGGGCGAAAAACTGTTTTTT. Using reference TRBV15 and TRBJ1-4 for the parts outside the CDR3, the full variable domain is DAMVIQNPRYQVTQFGKPVTLSCSQTLNHNVMYWYQQKSSQAPKLLFHYYDKDFNNEADTPDNFQSRRPNTSFCFLDIRSPGLGDTAMYLCATSSNSIGGEKLFFGSGTQLSVL.